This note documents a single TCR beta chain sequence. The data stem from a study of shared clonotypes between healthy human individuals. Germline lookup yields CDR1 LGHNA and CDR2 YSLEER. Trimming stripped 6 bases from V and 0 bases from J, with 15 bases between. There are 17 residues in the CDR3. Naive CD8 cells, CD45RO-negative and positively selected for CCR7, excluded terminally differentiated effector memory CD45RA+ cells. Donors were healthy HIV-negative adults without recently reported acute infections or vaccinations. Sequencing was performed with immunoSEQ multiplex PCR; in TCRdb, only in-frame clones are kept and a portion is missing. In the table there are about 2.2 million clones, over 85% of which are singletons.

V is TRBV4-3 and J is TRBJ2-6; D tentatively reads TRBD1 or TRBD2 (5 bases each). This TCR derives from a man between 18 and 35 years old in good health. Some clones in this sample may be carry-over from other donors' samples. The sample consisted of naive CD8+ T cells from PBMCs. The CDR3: CASRGTWGSSGANVLTF. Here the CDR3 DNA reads TGCGCCAGCAGGGGGACCTGGGGTAGCTCTGGGGCCAACGTCCTGACTTTC.